This T cell receptor (beta chain) was obtained from a study of T-cell memory formation after mild COVID-19 (dated by TCRdb to about 2021). Study-level background: Most TCR sequence clusters were specific to one of the two donors. In two donors, T-cell clones that expanded and contracted after mild COVID-19 were followed by sequencing TCRalpha and TCRbeta repertoires longitudinally. Two young, previously healthy adult volunteers made up the cohort, one male and one female. The paper's findings and limits, for the study overall: Some responding clones were detected in pre-infection memory, suggesting pre-existing cross-reactive memory T cells joined the SARS-CoV-2 response. From day 15 to 85, contracting clones showed balanced CD4/CD8 phenotypes, whereas a second wave of clones that expanded from day 15 to 37 leaned towards CD4+. SARS-CoV-2 specificity of the second-wave clones peaking on day 37 was not confirmed. The study included only a couple of mild cases, and larger cohorts that include severe cases with pre-infection samples were judged to be necessary. Contracting CD4+ clones were located mainly in the CM and EM memory subsets, whereas CD8+ clones were found to be enriched in EMRA.

The cysteine opens and the phenylalanine closes a CDR3 of 15 amino acids. Of the read, only the CDR3 DNA is kept; its 45 bases are in frame from base 1. A distance of 13 bases separates the germline ends of V and J, which lose 2 bases and 6 bases respectively. Ficoll-Paque density gradient centrifugation was used to isolate PBMCs. This clonotype has just a few counts. Its recognized antigen is unknown. No base quality values were provided; no much bigger clone lies one nucleotide off. Sequencer: Illumina NovaSeq 6000. cDNA libraries for TCRalpha and TCRbeta were prepared by 5'RACE using constant-segment primers, with sample barcodes and unique molecular identifiers added. Trizol reagent was used to extract RNA from every sample. Library amplification was performed in two PCR steps, and a second sample barcode and Illumina TruSeq adapters were introduced in the second step. Sequencing of the libraries was done on an Illumina NovaSeq, producing 2 x 150 bp paired-end reads. Turning to the authors' computational methods: Demultiplexing of reads and collapsing into UMI-guided consensus sequences were performed with migec v1.2.7. Using mixcr v2.1.11, the UMI consensuses were aligned to TRA and TRB V and J templates and assembled into clonotypes. Clonotypes were classified as expanded or contracted when called significant by both edgeR and NoisET, with noise models trained on biological replicates. For edgeR calls, the cutoffs were a false discovery rate-adjusted p below 0.01 and a log2 fold-change threshold of 1. PCA with hierarchical clustering of max-normalized trajectories of the 1000 most abundant clonotypes was used as exploratory dynamics analysis. Separately sequenced CD4+ and CD8+ repertoires were used to assign a CD4 or CD8 phenotype to each responding clone. TCRdb trimmed public reads at Q25 via fastp, called clones via MiXCR and kept in-frame beta chains. Rows merge per CDR3 protein into single entries with the most common DNA and genes. Clone size and V and J calls follow TCRdb, not the original study. The sample has about 410,000 distinct CDR3 sequences on record, about a sixth of them singletons. The ten largest account for roughly 21% of the sample.

The sequence is built from TRBV12-3 or TRBV12-4 and TRBJ2-2; the D call is tentative, TRBD1 or TRBD2, as each matches 5 bases. This clonotype originated in a man between 18 and 35 years old who had mild COVID-19 (a few samples of this study predate the infection). The sample titles of this study are shuffled in the database, so cell type and time point are left out; the donor was told from shared clones. The material sequenced was PBMCs or a T cell subset sorted from them (not recorded which). The DNA sequence is given as TGTGCCAGCAGTTTATCCTCTAGCAGGGCCGGGGAGCTGTTTTTT. The encoded protein is CASSLSSSRAGELFF.